This T cell receptor beta chain was captured by sequencing in a study of cytomegalovirus exposure and HLA in healthy donors. Study results and limitations: CMV serostatus was the sole immune exposure data available.

Germline CDR1 reads GTSNPN; CDR2 reads SVGIG (reference sequence). V gave up 4 bases and J gave up 4 bases, with 20 bases separating them. This CDR3 has 16 residues. The PCR contained 60 Vbeta and 13 Jbeta primers. Repertoires were generated with immunoSEQ multiplex PCR, while TCRdb's copy carries only in-frame clones and drops some. The table shows 50,000 to 55,000 clones, with around 62% occurring only once. A note on this clone: Its matching antigen is unknown.

Sequenced material: PBMCs. The rearrangement links TRBV30 to TRBJ2-1; D call uncertain. This TCR was sampled from a human donor in good health. CDR3 DNA: TGTGCCTGGACCCAAAGGTCTAGTATTATGTACAATGAGCAGTTCTTC. This sequence encodes CAWTQRSSIMYNEQFF.